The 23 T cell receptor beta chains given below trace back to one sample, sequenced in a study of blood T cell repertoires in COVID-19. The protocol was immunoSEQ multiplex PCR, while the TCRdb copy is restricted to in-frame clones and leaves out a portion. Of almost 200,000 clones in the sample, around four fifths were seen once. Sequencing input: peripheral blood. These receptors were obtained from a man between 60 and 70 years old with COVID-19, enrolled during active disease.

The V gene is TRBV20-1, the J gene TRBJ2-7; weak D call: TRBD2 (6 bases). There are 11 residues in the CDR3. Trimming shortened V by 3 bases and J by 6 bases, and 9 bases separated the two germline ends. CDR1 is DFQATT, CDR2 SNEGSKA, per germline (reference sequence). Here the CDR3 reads CSASAEGEQYF. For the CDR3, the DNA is TGCAGTGCTAGCGCGGAGGGCGAGCAGTACTTC.

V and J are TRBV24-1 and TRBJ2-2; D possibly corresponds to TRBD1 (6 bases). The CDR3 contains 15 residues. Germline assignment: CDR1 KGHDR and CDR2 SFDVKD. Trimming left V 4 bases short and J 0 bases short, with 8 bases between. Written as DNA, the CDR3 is TGTGCCACCAGTGACAGGACAGCGAACACCGGGGAGCTGTTTTTT. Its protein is CATSDRTANTGELFF.

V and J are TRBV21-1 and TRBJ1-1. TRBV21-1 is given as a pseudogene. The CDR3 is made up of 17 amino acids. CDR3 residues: CASSPGGLNLRNTEAFF. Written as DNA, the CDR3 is TGTGCCAGCAGCCCGGGGGGGTTGAATTTGAGGAACACTGAAGCTTTCTTT.

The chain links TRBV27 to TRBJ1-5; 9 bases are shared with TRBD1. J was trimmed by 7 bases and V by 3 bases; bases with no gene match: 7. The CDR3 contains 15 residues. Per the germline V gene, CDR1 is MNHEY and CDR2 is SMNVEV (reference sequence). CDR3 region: CASSFGTGTGQPQHF. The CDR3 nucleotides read TGTGCCAGCAGTTTTGGGACAGGGACGGGCCAGCCCCAGCATTTT.

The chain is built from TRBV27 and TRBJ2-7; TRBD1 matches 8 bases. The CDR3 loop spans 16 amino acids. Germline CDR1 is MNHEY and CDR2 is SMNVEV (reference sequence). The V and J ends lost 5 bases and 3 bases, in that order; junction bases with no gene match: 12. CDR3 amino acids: CASSLLPPGQGYEQYF. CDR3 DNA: TGTGCCAGCAGTCTCCTTCCGCCTGGACAGGGCTACGAGCAGTACTTC.

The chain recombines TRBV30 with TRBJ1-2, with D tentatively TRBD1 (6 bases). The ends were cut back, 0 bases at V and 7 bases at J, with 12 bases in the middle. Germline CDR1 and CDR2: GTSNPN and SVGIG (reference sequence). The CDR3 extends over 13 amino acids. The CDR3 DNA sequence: TGTGCCTGGAGTGTAGGGGGGGGATCTGGCTACACCTTC. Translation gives CAWSVGGGSGYTF.

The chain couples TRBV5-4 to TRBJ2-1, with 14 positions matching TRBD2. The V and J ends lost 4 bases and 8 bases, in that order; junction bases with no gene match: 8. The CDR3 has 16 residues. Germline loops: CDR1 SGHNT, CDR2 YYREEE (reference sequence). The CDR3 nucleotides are TGTGCCAGCAGCCAGGGACTAGCGGGAGTCCAAGATGAGCAGTTCTTC. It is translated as CASSQGLAGVQDEQFF. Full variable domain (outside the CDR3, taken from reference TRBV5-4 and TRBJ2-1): ETGVTQSPTHLIKTRGQQVTLRCSSQSGHNTVSWYQQALGQGPQFIFQYYREEENGRGNFPPRFSGLQFPNYSSELNVNALELDDSALYLCASSQGLAGVQDEQFFGPGTRLTVL.

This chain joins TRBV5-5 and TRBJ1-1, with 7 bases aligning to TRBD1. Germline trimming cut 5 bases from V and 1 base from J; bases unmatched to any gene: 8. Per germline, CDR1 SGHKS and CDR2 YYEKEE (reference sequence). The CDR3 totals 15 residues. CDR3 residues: CASRQGNLGNTEAFF. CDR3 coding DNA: TGTGCCAGCAGACAGGGGAATCTAGGGAACACTGAAGCTTTCTTT.

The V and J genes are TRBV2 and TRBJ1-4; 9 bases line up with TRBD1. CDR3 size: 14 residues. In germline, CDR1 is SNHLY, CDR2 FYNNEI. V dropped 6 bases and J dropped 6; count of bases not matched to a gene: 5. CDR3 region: CASSHRGPDEKLFF. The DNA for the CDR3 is TGTGCCAGCAGCCACAGGGGGCCGGATGAAAAACTGTTTTTT.

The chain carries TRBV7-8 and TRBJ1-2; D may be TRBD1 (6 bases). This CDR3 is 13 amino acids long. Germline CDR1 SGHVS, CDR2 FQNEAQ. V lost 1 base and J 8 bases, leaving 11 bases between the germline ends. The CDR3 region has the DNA TGTGCCAGCAGCTTAGAAGGGGGTTGGGGCTACACCTTC. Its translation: CASSLEGGWGYTF.

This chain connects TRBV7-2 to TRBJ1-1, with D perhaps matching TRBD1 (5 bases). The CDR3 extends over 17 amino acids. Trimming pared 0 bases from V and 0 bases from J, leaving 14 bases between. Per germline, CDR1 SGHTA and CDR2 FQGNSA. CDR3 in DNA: TGTGCCAGCAGCTTAGCGCAGGGCGGATATATGAACACTGAAGCTTTCTTT. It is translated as CASSLAQGGYMNTEAFF.

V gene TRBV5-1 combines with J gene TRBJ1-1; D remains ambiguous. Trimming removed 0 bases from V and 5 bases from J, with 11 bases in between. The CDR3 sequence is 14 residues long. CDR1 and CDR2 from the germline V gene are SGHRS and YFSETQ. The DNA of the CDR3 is TGCGCCAGCAGCTTGGAGGTGGGGAGAACTGAAGCTTTCTTT. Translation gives CASSLEVGRTEAFF.

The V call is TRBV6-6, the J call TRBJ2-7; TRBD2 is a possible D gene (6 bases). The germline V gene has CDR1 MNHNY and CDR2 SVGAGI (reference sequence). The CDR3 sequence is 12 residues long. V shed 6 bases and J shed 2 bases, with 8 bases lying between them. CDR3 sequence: CASREGPYEQYF. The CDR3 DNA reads TGTGCCAGCAGGGAGGGACCCTACGAGCAGTACTTC.

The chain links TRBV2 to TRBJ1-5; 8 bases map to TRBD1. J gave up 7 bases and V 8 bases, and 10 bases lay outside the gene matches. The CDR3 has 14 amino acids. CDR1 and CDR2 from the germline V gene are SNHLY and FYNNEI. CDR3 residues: CASLDGPGGQPQHF. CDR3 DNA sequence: TGTGCCAGCCTTGATGGGCCAGGGGGCCAGCCCCAGCATTTT.

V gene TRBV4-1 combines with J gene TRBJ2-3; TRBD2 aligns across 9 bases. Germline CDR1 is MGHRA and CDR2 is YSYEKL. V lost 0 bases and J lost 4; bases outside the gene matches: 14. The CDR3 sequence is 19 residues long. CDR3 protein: CASSQDIGGRAGRADTQYF. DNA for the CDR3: TGCGCCAGCAGCCAAGATATAGGCGGGAGGGCCGGTCGGGCAGATACGCAGTATTTT.

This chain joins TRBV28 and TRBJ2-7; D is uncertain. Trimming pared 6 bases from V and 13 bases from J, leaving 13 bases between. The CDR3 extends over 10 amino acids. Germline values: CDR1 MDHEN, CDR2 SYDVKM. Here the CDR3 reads CASSSVTEYF. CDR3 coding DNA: TGTGCCAGCAGCTCGGTGACTGAATACTTC.

The chain's CDR3 is CASSRGQGSNQPQHF. The CDR3 DNA sequence: TGTGCCAGCAGCCGCGGACAGGGAAGCAATCAGCCCCAGCATTTT. J is TRBJ1-5 and V is TRBV5-4; TRBD1 agrees at 8 bases. Trimming cost V 4 bases and J 1 base; bases outside gene matches: 4. The CDR3 is 15 amino acids. Germline V CDR1 and CDR2: SGHNT, YYREEE (reference sequence). The variable domain in full, completed from reference TRBV5-4 and TRBJ1-5, reads ETGVTQSPTHLIKTRGQQVTLRCSSQSGHNTVSWYQQALGQGPQFIFQYYREEENGRGNFPPRFSGLQFPNYSSELNVNALELDDSALYLCASSRGQGSNQPQHFGDGTRLSIL.

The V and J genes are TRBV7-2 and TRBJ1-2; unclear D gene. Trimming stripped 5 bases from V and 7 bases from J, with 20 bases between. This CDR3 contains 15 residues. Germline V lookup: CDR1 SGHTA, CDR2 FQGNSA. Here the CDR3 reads CASSGTRGRAGGYTF. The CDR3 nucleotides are TGTGCCAGCAGCGGAACCCGAGGGAGGGCAGGTGGCTACACCTTC.

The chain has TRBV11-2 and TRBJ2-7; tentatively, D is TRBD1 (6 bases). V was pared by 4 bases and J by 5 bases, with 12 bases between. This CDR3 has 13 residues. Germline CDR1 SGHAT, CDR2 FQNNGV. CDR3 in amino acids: CASSSHRVNEQYF. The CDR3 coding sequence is TGTGCCAGCAGCTCACACAGGGTAAACGAGCAGTACTTC.

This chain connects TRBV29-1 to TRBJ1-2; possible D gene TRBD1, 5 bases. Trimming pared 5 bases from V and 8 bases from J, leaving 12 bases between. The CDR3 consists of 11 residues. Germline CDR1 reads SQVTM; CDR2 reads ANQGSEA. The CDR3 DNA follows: TGCAGCGTTAGGGACTCAGGAGGCTACACCTTC. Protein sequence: CSVRDSGGYTF.

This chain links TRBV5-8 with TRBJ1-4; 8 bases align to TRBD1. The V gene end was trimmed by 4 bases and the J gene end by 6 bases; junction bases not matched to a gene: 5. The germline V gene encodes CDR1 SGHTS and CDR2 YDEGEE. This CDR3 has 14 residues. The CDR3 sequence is CASSVPGQDEKLFF. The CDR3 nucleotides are TGTGCCAGCAGCGTTCCGGGACAGGATGAAAAACTGTTTTTT. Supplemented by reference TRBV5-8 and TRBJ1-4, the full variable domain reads EAGVTQSPTHLIKTRGQQATLRCSPISGHTSVYWYQQALGLGLQFLLWYDEGEERNRGNFPPRFSGRQFPNYSSELNVNALELEDSALYLCASSVPGQDEKLFFGSGTQLSVL.

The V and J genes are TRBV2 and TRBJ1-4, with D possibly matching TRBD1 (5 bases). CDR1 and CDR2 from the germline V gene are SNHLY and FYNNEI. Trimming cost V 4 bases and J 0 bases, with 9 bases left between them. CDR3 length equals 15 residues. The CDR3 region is CASSASGATNEKLFF. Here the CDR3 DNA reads TGTGCCAGCAGTGCATCGGGGGCAACTAATGAAAAACTGTTTTTT.

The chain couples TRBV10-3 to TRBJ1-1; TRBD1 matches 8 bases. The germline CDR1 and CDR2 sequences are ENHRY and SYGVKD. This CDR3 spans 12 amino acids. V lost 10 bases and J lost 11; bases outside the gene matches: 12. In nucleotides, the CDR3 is TGTGCCACCGAAACATCGGACAGGGCGGCTTTCTTT. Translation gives CATETSDRAAFF.